This T cell receptor (beta chain) was retrieved from a study of cytomegalovirus exposure and HLA in healthy donors (dated 2017 in TCRdb). Looking at the study overall: An earlier analysis of some 600 of the donors reported approximately 300 Gb of sequence data and approximately 120 million unique TCR beta sequences obtained from around 180 million T cells. Approximately 330 gigabases of sequencing data and 75 million to 85 million unique TCR sequences made up an early release that covered under 750 HLA-typed donors. The genetic ancestry cluster associated with self-reported Caucasian donors included about 81% of the 300 to 450 genotyped donors. The study aimed to test whether signatures of past pathogen exposure could be identified by cataloging public T cell receptors. The T cell repertoires of under 700 subjects were profiled by immunosequencing and related to cytomegalovirus serostatus. In addition to the first cohort of roughly 670 subjects, a separate validation cohort of approximately 110 different subjects was used. High-throughput TCR immunosequencing, statistical association of individual TCRs with disease status, and machine learning were combined to predict cytomegalovirus infection status. In a later analysis, previously published TCR beta repertoires from 550 to 700 donors were re-analyzed and high-resolution HLA genotyping was added so that TCR occurrence patterns could be studied. In the later analysis, no new phenotypic data were used to find candidate immune exposures; instead, reliance was placed on TCR beta sequences and their occurrence across donors. An earlier analysis of 500 to 650 of the donors applied high-throughput TCR beta sequencing to assess whether each TCR beta V gene segment acted as functional or pseudogenic. Donor age, sex, ethnicity and CMV serostatus were compiled together with the repertoire data. Genome-wide SNP genotypes for about 65% of the 666 donors were used in a later genetic analysis, which treated that subset as a discovery cohort. Every discovery cohort repertoire had been produced on one sequencing platform. HLA typing covered class I and class II loci at four-digit resolution. Typing coverage varied by locus: roughly 620-640 donors for A, B, C, DRB1 and DQB1; roughly 510 for DQA1; more than 600 for DPA1; some 470 for DPB1. Because of strong linkage in the cohort, a handful of DR-DQ haplotypes were treated as single units for association and clustering. Across 300 to 500 genotyped donors of the cohort, an average of approximately 220,000 unique TCR beta nucleotide sequences per donor were sequenced, and 15% to 20% of those sequences were non-productive.

On this clone itself: Its antigen is not yet known. Base qualities were left out, and no much larger clone turns up one base away.

Germline trimming amounts to 3 bases on V and 9 bases on J, with 10 as the count of junction bases outside the gene matches. The germline V gene specifies MRHNA as CDR1 and SNTAGT as CDR2. There are 15 amino acids in the CDR3, from cysteine to phenylalanine inclusive. CDR3 DNA is the only sequence kept; it has 45 bases, read in frame from the first base. Points the paper makes about the study in general: This cohort had only TCR beta chains sequenced, and the lack of alpha or paired-chain data limited which features could be detected. Roughly uniform sequencing depth across donors was assumed in presence/absence analyses, although this assumption may not hold. At a false discovery rate of 0.05, a later analysis linked 16,951 TCR beta sequences to specific HLA alleles. For the cohort, immune exposure information was limited to CMV serostatus. Because HLA typing was missing for some donors at each locus, association tests included only the typed subset. A later analysis reported that several top co-occurrence clusters appeared linked to parvovirus B19, influenza, CMV and Epstein-Barr virus. A cluster of highly shared sequence variants was judged likely to be a technical artifact of the sequencing pipeline. In a later analysis, the rate of TCR association differed among HLA loci, with DRB1 alleles having the most associated TCRs and HLA-C alleles having the fewest. A later analysis found that HLA-associated TCR beta chains were more clonally expanded and had lower generation probabilities than equally common non-associated chains. In a later genetic analysis, fewer N-insertions in productive TCRs were reported among donors in an Asian-associated ancestry cluster than the approximately 630-donor mean. A later genetic analysis associated a missense DCLRE1C variant with V-gene and J-gene trimming of TCR beta chains, and an independent cohort replicated the association. The study listed 164 TCR beta chains as associated with cytomegalovirus. A further reported finding was that TCR beta sequences accurately predicted the HLA-A and HLA-B alleles for most subjects in the first cohort. Correlated functional status among segregating V segments might reflect linkage disequilibrium, but an unknown experimental factor could not be ruled out. Some IMGT-functional V segments, including TRBV6-2 and TRBV6-3, could not be distinguished by the 87-base-pair reads and were therefore excluded. In both the original and validation cohorts, the classifier was reported to diagnose cytomegalovirus status with high specificity and sensitivity. The authors suggested that the approach could potentially be generalized to other disease states and immunological phenotypes. In a later analysis, most CMV-associated TCR beta chains were found to appear HLA-restricted, with HLA associations seemingly driven largely by CMV exposure. In an earlier analysis of roughly 500 of the donors, most TCR beta V segments appeared in productive rearrangements about 87% or about 30% of the time, broadly matching IMGT annotations. Because counts were too low, roughly 17 rarely observed V segments, including chromosome 9 orphons, were left out of the earlier analysis of 587 of the donors. While some public TCRs were present in many individuals, most TCR sequences turned up only very rarely across donors. When HLA alleles, especially DR and DQ, strongly co-occurred, TCR associations were difficult to assign to individual alleles. In vitro tests confirmed that a few of the cytomegalovirus-associated TCR beta chains recognize cytomegalovirus antigens.

The cohort was made up of roughly 670 healthy bone marrow donors. At the time of sampling, all cohort members were nominally healthy, though unrecorded immune exposures were likely present. The donor tested CMV seropositive and was one of the 289 seropositive cohort members. A peripheral blood sample was provided by each donor, and peripheral blood mononuclear cells were used for TCR beta sequencing. Genomic DNA was extracted from the blood cell samples with the Qiagen DNeasy Blood Extraction Kit. Libraries came from the immunoSEQ multiplex PCR assay. The multiplex PCR relied on a mix of 60 forward primers for TCR Vbeta segments and 13 reverse primers for TCR Jbeta segments. The CDR3 region of rearranged TCR beta genes was amplified from genomic DNA with a multiplex PCR assay. The amplified TCR beta libraries were sequenced on the Illumina HiSeq System as 87-base-pair reads. Concerning the study's data processing: Across the 700 or so repertoires, a later analysis counted approximately 83 million unique TCR beta chains, about 10 million of which were shared by at least two donors. A nearest-neighbor algorithm error-corrected the raw reads and collapsed the reads into unique sequences, merging closely related sequences to remove PCR and sequencing errors. Alignment of CDR3 sequences to IMGT reference sequences was used to assign V, D and J gene segments. For a sequence to be retained, a match of at least six nucleotides to both a V gene segment and a J gene segment was required. A rearrangement was called productive if the CDR3 had no stop codons and remained in frame with V and J, and every other rearrangement was called non-productive. Following IMGT convention, CDR3 was defined as the stretch from the second conserved V-encoded cysteine up to the conserved J-encoded phenylalanine. The earlier analysis of about 590 of the donors excluded sequences that lacked an unambiguous match to a single V gene segment. In an earlier analysis of several hundred of the donors, V segments were called functional above 56.7% productive rearrangements and were called segregating when the between-donor standard deviation exceeded 5%. A statistical classification framework was built to diagnose cytomegalovirus status from the catalog of TCR beta chain sequences. In a later analysis, V and J genes were assigned by comparing TCR nucleotide sequences against IMGT/GENE-DB human TR gene sequences. Using the TCRdist pipeline, a later analysis assigned CDR3 sequences along with most-parsimonious VDJ recombination scenarios. In a later analysis, each TCR beta chain was defined by its CDR3 amino acid sequence together with its V-gene family, and reads without a unique V-gene family were excluded. As a way to deal with suspected cross-contamination and a sequencing artifact, a later analysis dropped over 550 nucleotide sequences that were highly shared and had low generation probability. For each public chain, a later analysis derived a clonal expansion index from normalized ranks of inferred template counts within each repertoire. In a later analysis, generation probabilities were computed using a VDJ recombination model fitted to out-of-frame rearrangements, and the results were checked against IGoR. Hypergeometric tests were used in a later analysis to score TCR-TCR, TCR-HLA and TCR-CMV co-occurrence, with a repertoire-size bias correction applied to the TCR pairs. A later analysis estimated false discovery rates by permuting HLA or CMV assignments 20 times. In a later analysis, co-occurring TCRs were grouped using DBSCAN, and TCRdist sequence similarity was added for clustering within HLA-allele-positive subsets. For co-occurrence clustering, repertoires with fewer than 30,000 or more than 120,000 public chains were excluded, along with about five repertoires with anomalous nucleotide sharing. TCRdb's version of the immuneACCESS table is confined to in-frame rearrangements and falls short of the full clone set. An unresolved V gene accounts for under half of the shortfall where checked; the remainder is of unknown origin. The V and J calls and the clone size are those of that table, but D and trimming were determined from the DNA. The sample table lists 120,000 or so clones, around four fifths of them with a count of one. Roughly 4% of the sample rests with the top ten.

Sample: PBMCs. The rearranged segments are TRBV6-4 and TRBJ2-1; 8 nucleotides in the junction match TRBD2. The sequence was obtained from a woman in her thirties or forties in good health and CMV-seropositive. For the CDR3, the sequence is CASSELAEPSSEQFF. In nucleotides, the sequence is TGTGCCAGCAGTGAACTAGCGGAGCCAAGCAGTGAGCAGTTCTTC.